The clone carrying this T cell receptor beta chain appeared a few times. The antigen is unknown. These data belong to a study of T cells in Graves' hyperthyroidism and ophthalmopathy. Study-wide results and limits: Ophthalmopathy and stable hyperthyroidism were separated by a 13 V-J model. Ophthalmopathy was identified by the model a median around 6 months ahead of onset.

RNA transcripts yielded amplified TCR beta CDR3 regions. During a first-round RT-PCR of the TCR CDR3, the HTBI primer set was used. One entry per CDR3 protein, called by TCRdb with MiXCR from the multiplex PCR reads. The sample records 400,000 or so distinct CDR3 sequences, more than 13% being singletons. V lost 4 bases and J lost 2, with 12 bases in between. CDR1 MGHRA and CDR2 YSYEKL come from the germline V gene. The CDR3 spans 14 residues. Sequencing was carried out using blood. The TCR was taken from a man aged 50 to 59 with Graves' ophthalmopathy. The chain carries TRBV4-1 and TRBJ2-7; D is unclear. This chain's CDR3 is CASSRTDDAYEQYF. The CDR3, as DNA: TGCGCCAGCAGCCGAACGGACGACGCCTACGAGCAGTACTTC.